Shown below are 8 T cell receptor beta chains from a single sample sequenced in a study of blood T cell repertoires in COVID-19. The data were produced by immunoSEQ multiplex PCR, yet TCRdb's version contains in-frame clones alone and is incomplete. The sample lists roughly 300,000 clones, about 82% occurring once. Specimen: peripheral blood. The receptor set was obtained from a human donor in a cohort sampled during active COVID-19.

As DNA, the CDR3 is TGTGCCAGCTCACCACTGGGGGGGGACATTCGGAATCAGCCCCAGCATTTT. This translates into CASSPLGGDIRNQPQHF. This chain uses TRBV18 with TRBJ1-5; possible D gene TRBD1, 6 bases. With 1 base removed from V and 4 bases from J, the gap between germline ends came to 17 bases. CDR3 length equals 17 residues. Germline V gene lookup returns CDR1 KGHSH and CDR2 LQKENI.

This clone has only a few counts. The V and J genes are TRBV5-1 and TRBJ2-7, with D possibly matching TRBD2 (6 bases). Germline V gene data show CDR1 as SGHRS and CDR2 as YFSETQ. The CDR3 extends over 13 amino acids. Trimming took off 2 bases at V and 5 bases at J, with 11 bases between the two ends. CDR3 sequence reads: CASSLGGANEQYF. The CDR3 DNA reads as TGCGCCAGCAGCTTAGGAGGGGCCAACGAGCAGTACTTC. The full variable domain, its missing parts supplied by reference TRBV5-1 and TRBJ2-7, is KAGVTQTPRYLIKTRGQQVTLSCSPISGHRSVSWYQQTPGQGLQFLFEYFSETQRNKGNFPGRFSGRQFSNSRSEMNVSTLELGDSALYLCASSLGGANEQYFGPGTRLTVT.

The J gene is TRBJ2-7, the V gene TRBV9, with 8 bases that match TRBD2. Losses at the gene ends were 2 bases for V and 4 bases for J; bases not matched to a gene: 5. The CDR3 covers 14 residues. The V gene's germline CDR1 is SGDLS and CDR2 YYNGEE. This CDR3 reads CASSVRGGRYEQYF. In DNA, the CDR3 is TGTGCCAGCAGCGTTCGGGGGGGCCGGTACGAGCAGTACTTC. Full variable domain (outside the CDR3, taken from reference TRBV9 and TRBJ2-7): DSGVTQTPKHLITATGQRVTLRCSPRSGDLSVYWYQQSLDQGLQFLIQYYNGEERAKGNILERFSAQQFPDLHSELNLSSLELGDSALYFCASSVRGGRYEQYFGPGTRLTVT.

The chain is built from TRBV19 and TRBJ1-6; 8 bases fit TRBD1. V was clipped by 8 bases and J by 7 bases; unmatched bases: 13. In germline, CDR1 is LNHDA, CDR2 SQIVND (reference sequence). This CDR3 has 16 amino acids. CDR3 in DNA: TGTGCCAGTCGATTGACAGGGGTCAACCCAAATTCACCCCTCCACTTT. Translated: CASRLTGVNPNSPLHF.

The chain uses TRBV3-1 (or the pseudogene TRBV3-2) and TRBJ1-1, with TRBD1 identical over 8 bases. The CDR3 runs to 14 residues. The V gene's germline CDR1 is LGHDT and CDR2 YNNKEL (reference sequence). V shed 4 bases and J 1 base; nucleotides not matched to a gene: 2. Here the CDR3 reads CASSLGTGNTEAFF. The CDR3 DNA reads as TGTGCCAGCAGCCTGGGGACAGGGAACACTGAAGCTTTCTTT.

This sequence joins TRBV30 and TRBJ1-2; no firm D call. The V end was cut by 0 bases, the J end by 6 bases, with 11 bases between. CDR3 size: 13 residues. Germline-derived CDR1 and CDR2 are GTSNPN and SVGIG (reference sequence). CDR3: CAWSVSFGDGYTF. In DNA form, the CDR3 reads TGTGCCTGGAGTGTATCTTTCGGGGATGGCTACACCTTC.

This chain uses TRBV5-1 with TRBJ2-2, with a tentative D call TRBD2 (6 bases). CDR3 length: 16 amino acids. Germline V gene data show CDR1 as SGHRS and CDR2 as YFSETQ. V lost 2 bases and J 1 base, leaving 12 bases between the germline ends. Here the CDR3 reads CASSFGAGRNTGELFF. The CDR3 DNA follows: TGCGCCAGCAGCTTTGGGGCGGGGCGGAACACCGGGGAGCTGTTTTTT.

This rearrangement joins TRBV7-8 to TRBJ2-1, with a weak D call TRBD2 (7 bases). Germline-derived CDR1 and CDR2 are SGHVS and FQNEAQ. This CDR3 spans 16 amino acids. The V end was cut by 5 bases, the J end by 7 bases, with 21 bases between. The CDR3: CASSLVRGAHVNEQFF. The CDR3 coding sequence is TGTGCCAGCAGCCTGGTTCGGGGGGCTCATGTGAATGAGCAGTTCTTC.